The 11 T cell receptor beta chains presented below share a single source sample, sequenced in a study of shared clonotypes between healthy human individuals. Clones were read by immunoSEQ multiplex PCR, and TCRdb kept only the in-frame ones, dropping some. The table shows more than 1 million clones, with 70% to 80% occurring only once. Sequenced material: memory CD4+ T cells from PBMCs. Indicated subset: CD45RA-negative fraction. The receptors were gathered from a man between 18 and 29 years old in good health. Some clones in this sample may be carry-over from other donors' samples.

This clone has only a few counts. The V gene is TRBV28, the J gene TRBJ1-5; D gene unclear. In germline, CDR1 is MDHEN, CDR2 SYDVKM. The CDR3 extends over 12 amino acids. V lost 4 bases and J 4 bases, leaving 5 bases between the germline ends. CDR3 nucleotides: TGTGCCAGCAGTTCCTGGAATCAGCCCCAGCATTTT. Translated: CASSSWNQPQHF.

There are a few counts of this clone. This rearrangement joins TRBV28 to TRBJ2-1; D unresolved. CDR1 is MDHEN and CDR2 is SYDVKM in the germline V gene. The CDR3 totals 10 residues. V lost 5 bases and J lost 10, with 6 bases in between. The CDR3 DNA reads TGTGCCAGCAGTCGGAGCGAGCAGTTCTTC. As protein: CASSRSEQFF.

The chain links TRBV25-1 to TRBJ2-7; D is perhaps TRBD1 (6 bases). Germline CDR1 MGHDK, CDR2 SYGVNS. The V and J ends lost 4 bases and 6 bases respectively, with 13 bases between them. The CDR3 length is 13 residues. The CDR3 DNA reads TGTGCCAGCAGTGGGGCCAGGGGCACCGAGCAGTACTTC. It specifies CASSGARGTEQYF.

The V and J genes are TRBV2 and TRBJ1-4; D is uncertain. Trimming cost V 8 bases and J 0 bases, with 13 bases left between them. This CDR3 is 15 amino acids long. CDR1 and CDR2 (germline): SNHLY, FYNNEI. The CDR3 DNA follows: TGTGCCAGCTGTCTAGGCAGGACAACTAATGAAAAACTGTTTTTT. It yields the protein CASCLGRTTNEKLFF.

The gene calls are TRBV9 and TRBJ2-5; D may match TRBD1 or TRBD2 (5 bases each). Trimming stripped 1 base from V and 5 bases from J, with 15 bases between. CDR1 is SGDLS and CDR2 is YYNGEE in the germline V gene. The length of the CDR3 is 15 residues. The CDR3 bases are TGTGCCAGCAGCGTATTGGCGAGGGACGGGGAGACCCAGTACTTC. Translated: CASSVLARDGETQYF. The full variable domain, its missing parts supplied by reference TRBV9 and TRBJ2-5, is DSGVTQTPKHLITATGQRVTLRCSPRSGDLSVYWYQQSLDQGLQFLIQYYNGEERAKGNILERFSAQQFPDLHSELNLSSLELGDSALYFCASSVLARDGETQYFGPGTRLLVL.

Turning to this clone: Other DNA sequences in this specimen translate into the identical CDR3. The chain links TRBV5-1 to TRBJ1-4, with D possibly matching TRBD1 (6 bases). Germline V lookup: CDR1 SGHRS, CDR2 YFSETQ. The CDR3 spans 14 residues. Trimming pared 0 bases from V and 6 bases from J, leaving 9 bases between. The CDR3 region has the DNA TGCGCCAGCAGCTTGGAGTCAGGGGATGAAAAACTGTTTTTT. Protein: CASSLESGDEKLFF. The variable domain in full, completed from reference TRBV5-1 and TRBJ1-4, reads KAGVTQTPRYLIKTRGQQVTLSCSPISGHRSVSWYQQTPGQGLQFLFEYFSETQRNKGNFPGRFSGRQFSNSRSEMNVSTLELGDSALYLCASSLESGDEKLFFGSGTQLSVL.

The chain carries TRBV18 and TRBJ2-3; 11 bases map to TRBD2. After removal of 2 bases from V and 2 bases from J, the junction contained 9 bases not matched to a gene. CDR1 KGHSH and CDR2 LQKENI come from the germline V gene. This CDR3 has 18 amino acids. This CDR3 is CASSPNLTSGDYTDTQYF. The CDR3 DNA follows: TGTGCCAGCTCACCAAATTTGACTAGCGGGGACTACACAGATACGCAGTATTTT.

In its sample, this clone was seen many times. This sample includes further DNA sequences coding for the same CDR3. The V call is TRBV30, the J call TRBJ1-5; no definite D call. The CDR3 sequence is 13 residues long. The V gene's germline CDR1 is GTSNPN and CDR2 SVGIG (reference sequence). Trimming stripped 0 bases from V and 5 bases from J, with 8 bases between. CDR3 sequence: CAWSVAGDQPQHF. For the CDR3, the DNA is TGTGCCTGGAGTGTGGCAGGCGATCAGCCCCAGCATTTT. Full variable domain (outside the CDR3, taken from reference TRBV30 and TRBJ1-5): SQTIHQWPATLVQPVGSPLSLECTVEGTSNPNLYWYRQAAGRGLQLLFYSVGIGQISSEVPQNLSASRPQDRQFILSSKKLLLSDSGFYLCAWSVAGDQPQHFGDGTRLSIL.

V and J are TRBV2 and TRBJ2-5; TRBD1 might be the D (5 bases). Trimming took off 4 bases at V and 10 bases at J, with 10 bases between the two ends. This CDR3 is built from 11 residues. CDR1 is SNHLY and CDR2 is FYNNEI in the germline V gene. The DNA for the CDR3 is TGTGCCAGCAGTGCTACAGGTTACCAGTACTTC. This encodes CASSATGYQYF.

Here the CDR3 DNA reads TGTGCCAGCAGCTTAGGTGTTAGCAATCAGCCCCAGCATTTT. As protein: CASSLGVSNQPQHF. V gene TRBV11-2 combines with J gene TRBJ1-5; D gene unclear. CDR3 length: 14 amino acids. Trimming left V 1 base short and J 0 bases short, with 4 bases between. CDR1 and CDR2 from the germline V gene are SGHAT and FQNNGV.

The V and J genes are TRBV14 and TRBJ2-1; tentatively, D is TRBD2 (6 bases). This CDR3 has 20 residues. Germline V CDR1 and CDR2: SGHDN, FVKESK. Trimming left V 1 base short and J 0 bases short, with 22 bases between. CDR3 residues: CASSQAPTSGQTSSYNEQFF. CDR3 DNA: TGTGCCAGCAGCCAAGCTCCGACTAGTGGGCAGACAAGCTCCTACAATGAGCAGTTCTTC.